One and the same sample provided the 6 T cell receptor beta chains below, sequenced in a study of post-analysis software for immune sequencing data (dated by TCRdb to about 2015). No antigen has been assigned to these receptors. The full study reports these points: A few TRBV segments, including TRBV5-6, TRBV5-1 and TRBV20-1, were significantly more frequent in patients than controls.

The library was prepared using PCR. The reads were generated on an Illumina HiSeq 2500. To reduce PCR and sequencing biases, unique molecular identifiers were incorporated into the TCR beta cDNA libraries. TCRdb trimmed the raw reads at Q25, called clones with MiXCR and kept productive beta chains. Every distinct CDR3 protein forms one entry, paired with its most common genes and DNA. The sample data list roughly 600,000 distinct CDR3 sequences, and roughly 47% of these were observed just once. The ten largest clones take up around 1.7% of the sample. The sequenced sample was blood. The receptor source for this set is a girl between 10 and 17 years old with multiple sclerosis.

The chain carries TRBV7-9 and TRBJ1-5; D ambiguous. Germline-derived CDR1 and CDR2 are SEHNR and FQNEAQ (reference sequence). The CDR3 consists of 15 residues. V lost 4 bases to trimming and J lost 0 bases, with 10 bases between them. In nucleotides, the CDR3 is TGTGCCAGCAGCTCTACGATTAATAGCAATCAGCCCCAGCATTTT. Translating it yields CASSSTINSNQPQHF.

The chain links TRBV29-1 to TRBJ2-3, with D hard to call. The CDR3 is 11 amino acids. V was trimmed by 4 bases and J by 3 bases, leaving 5 bases between them. Germline V gives CDR1 SQVTM, CDR2 ANQGSEA. The CDR3 sequence: CSVVFTDTQYF. DNA for the CDR3: TGCAGCGTTGTTTTTACAGATACGCAGTATTTT.

This chain uses TRBV4-1 with TRBJ2-5; 8 bases agree with TRBD1. The J segment lost 6 bases and the V segment lost 1 base, leaving 10 bases of the junction unmatched. This CDR3 has 16 amino acids. Germline V lookup: CDR1 MGHRA, CDR2 YSYEKL. CDR3 in DNA: TGCGCCAGCAGCCAAGTGGACCGGGACAGGAAAAAGACCCAGTACTTC. This gives the protein CASSQVDRDRKKTQYF.

This clonotype appeared a few times. J is TRBJ1-5 and V is TRBV20-1; D is ambiguous. The CDR3 has 14 amino acids. V lost 6 bases to trimming and J lost 0 bases, with 12 bases between them. The germline gives CDR1 DFQATT, CDR2 SNEGSKA (reference sequence). CDR3 in DNA: TGCAGTGCAAAAGTTCCGGGTAGCAATCAGCCCCAGCATTTT. Translating gives CSAKVPGSNQPQHF.

The table lists this clonotype with a few counts. The chain couples TRBV12-3 or TRBV12-4 to TRBJ1-2, with a tentative D call TRBD1 (6 bases). This CDR3 is built from 15 residues. V lost 5 bases and J lost 3, with 16 bases in between. The CDR3 reads CASSPTSGGDYGYTF. Here the CDR3 DNA reads TGTGCCAGCAGTCCAACGTCGGGGGGCGACTATGGCTACACCTTC.

The chain employs TRBV25-1 and TRBJ2-7; D is unresolved. Germline V gene sequence: CDR1 MGHDK, CDR2 SYGVNS. The CDR3 is made up of 12 amino acids. Deletions cut 3 bases from V and 2 bases from J, with 5 bases between. DNA for the CDR3: TGTGCCAGCAGTGAGGCCGCCTACGAGCAGTACTTC. It is translated as CASSEAAYEQYF.